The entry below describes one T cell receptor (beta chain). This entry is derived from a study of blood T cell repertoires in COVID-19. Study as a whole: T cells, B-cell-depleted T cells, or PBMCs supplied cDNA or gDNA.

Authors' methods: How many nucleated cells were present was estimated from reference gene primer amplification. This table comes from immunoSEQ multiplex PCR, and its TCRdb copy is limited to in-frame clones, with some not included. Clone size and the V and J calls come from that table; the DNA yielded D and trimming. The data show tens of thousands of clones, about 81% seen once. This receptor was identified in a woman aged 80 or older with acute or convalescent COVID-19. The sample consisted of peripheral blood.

DNA of the CDR3: TGTGCCAGCAGCATTGACAGGGGGCACACTGAAGCTTTCTTT. It translates to CASSIDRGHTEAFF. This sequence joins TRBV5-4 and TRBJ1-1; 10 bases map to TRBD1. Trimming cost V 4 bases and J 3 bases; bases outside gene matches: 3. Germline V lookup: CDR1 SGHNT, CDR2 YYREEE (reference sequence). The CDR3 is 14 amino acids.